A single sample gave rise to the 16 T cell receptor beta chains below, sequenced in a study of control samples from healthy donors and cancer patients (dated by TCRdb to 2020 to 2022). Library preparation employed the immunoSEQ multiplex PCR assay. TCRdb provides this immuneACCESS table in a form limited to in-frame rearrangements. Some clones are lacking; in checked studies, under half of them reflect an unresolved V gene, and why the rest are absent is not known. A total of 150,000 to 200,000 clones appear in this sample, 70% to 90% of them only once. Of the sample, under 2% falls within the top ten clones. Sequences were obtained from blood. The origin of the receptors is a man younger than 30 in good health.

The CDR3, as DNA: TGTGCCTGGAGTTCCTCCTTACGGGGGGAGGCGTCCACTGAAGCTTTCTTT. Translated: CAWSSSLRGEASTEAFF. V and J are TRBV30 and TRBJ1-1, with TRBD1 as a possible D gene (5 bases). The V and J ends lost 2 bases and 4 bases respectively, with 23 bases between them. CDR3 length: 17 residues. The germline V gene has CDR1 GTSNPN and CDR2 SVGIG (reference sequence).

The gene calls are TRBV19 and TRBJ2-1; 8 positions agree with TRBD1. Germline lookup yields CDR1 LNHDA and CDR2 SQIVND (reference sequence). The CDR3 is 17 amino acids. J lost 2 bases, V lost 3 bases, and 9 bases had no gene match. CDR3 sequence reads: CASSIPPGQETYNEQFF. As DNA, the CDR3 is TGTGCCAGTAGTATTCCACCGGGACAGGAAACCTACAATGAGCAGTTCTTC.

The chain uses TRBV30 and TRBJ2-7; 7 positions match TRBD1. This CDR3 is built from 14 residues. Losses at the gene ends were 3 bases for V and 0 bases for J; bases not matched to a gene: 5. Germline CDR1 GTSNPN, CDR2 SVGIG (reference sequence). The CDR3: CAWSATGSSYEQYF. The CDR3 bases are TGTGCCTGGAGCGCGACAGGGAGCTCCTACGAGCAGTACTTC. Combining the CDR3 with reference TRBV30 and TRBJ2-7 gives the whole variable domain SQTIHQWPATLVQPVGSPLSLECTVEGTSNPNLYWYRQAAGRGLQLLFYSVGIGQISSEVPQNLSASRPQDRQFILSSKKLLLSDSGFYLCAWSATGSSYEQYFGPGTRLTVT.

This clone was picked up one time. CDR3 in DNA: TGCGCCAGCAGCCAAGAGCACAGGCCCAGGAGCGAGCAGTACTTC. Protein: CASSQEHRPRSEQYF. The V and J genes are TRBV4-3 and TRBJ2-7; a possible D gene is TRBD1 (5 bases). Germline V lookup: CDR1 LGHNA, CDR2 YSLEER. V lost 0 bases and J lost 6, with 15 bases in between. The CDR3 has 15 amino acids.

This clone was found once. J is TRBJ2-2 and V is TRBV6-5; perhaps TRBD2 as D (6 bases). The germline V gene encodes CDR1 MNHEY and CDR2 SVGAGI. This CDR3 has 14 amino acids. V was shortened by 11 bases and J by 0 bases, with 13 bases between the two germline ends. The CDR3 loop reads CALTTSTNTGELFF. The CDR3 DNA reads TGTGCCTTAACAACTAGCACGAACACCGGGGAGCTGTTTTTT.

V and J are TRBV9 and TRBJ1-2; D possibly corresponds to TRBD1 (6 bases). The CDR3 spans 15 residues. Germline V CDR1 and CDR2: SGDLS, YYNGEE. Trimming removed 4 bases at V and 5 bases at J, with 18 bases between. The CDR3 region has the DNA TGTGCCAGCAGCTCGAATCCGCAGGGGCCGTATGGCTACACCTTC. Translation gives CASSSNPQGPYGYTF.

The chain carries TRBV5-1 and TRBJ2-5; D not certain. The CDR3 contains 13 residues. The V gene lost 4 bases and the J gene lost 5 bases, with 12 bases spanning the gap. Germline V CDR1 and CDR2: SGHRS, YFSETQ. The CDR3 coding sequence is TGCGCCAGCAGCGGTATAGGTGAGGAGACCCAGTACTTC. Residues: CASSGIGEETQYF.

V is TRBV18 and J is TRBJ1-4; D is unclear. The CDR3 is made up of 13 amino acids. CDR1 and CDR2 from the germline V gene are KGHSH and LQKENI. Trimming pared 4 bases from V and 5 bases from J, leaving 8 bases between. CDR3 loop: CASSRIVNEKLFF. In DNA form, the CDR3 reads TGTGCCAGCTCACGGATTGTCAATGAAAAACTGTTTTTT.

This chain uses TRBV6-1 with TRBJ2-7; 8 bases line up with TRBD2. Germline CDR1 and CDR2: MNHNS and SASEGT. The CDR3 sequence is 14 residues long. Unmatched junction bases numbered 5, after V lost 2 bases and J lost 5 bases. In DNA, the CDR3 is TGTGCCAGCAGTGAAACGGGGGGGTCCCACGAGCAGTACTTC. Its translation: CASSETGGSHEQYF.

The chain carries TRBV7-3 and TRBJ2-5; 8 bases agree with TRBD1. This CDR3 is 13 amino acids long. Germline trimming cut 5 bases from V and 4 bases from J; bases unmatched to any gene: 3. Germline V gene lookup returns CDR1 SGHTA and CDR2 FQGTGA. This CDR3 is CASSLQGAETQYF. The DNA of the CDR3 is TGTGCCAGCAGCCTCCAGGGGGCAGAGACCCAGTACTTC.

The genes are TRBV18 and TRBJ2-3, with D possibly matching TRBD2 (5 bases). Per the germline V gene, CDR1 is KGHSH and CDR2 is LQKENI. Trimming cost V 6 bases and J 5 bases, with 9 bases left between them. The CDR3 loop spans 12 amino acids. CDR3 DNA sequence: TGTGCCAGCTCGTCCGGGGTAGATACGCAGTATTTT. Translation gives CASSSGVDTQYF.

The chain combines TRBV18 with TRBJ2-2; unclear D gene. The CDR3 has 12 amino acids. Germline V gene lookup returns CDR1 KGHSH and CDR2 LQKENI. Trimming removed 5 bases from V and 0 bases from J, with 1 base in between. The CDR3 DNA reads TGTGCCAGCTCATCGAACACCGGGGAGCTGTTTTTT. Residues: CASSSNTGELFF.

The V call is TRBV16, the J call TRBJ1-1; TRBD1 is a possible D gene (5 bases). Trimming left V 7 bases short and J 8 bases short, with 11 bases between. The V gene's germline CDR1 is KGHSY and CDR2 FQNENV. The CDR3 runs to 11 residues. This CDR3 reads CASTGGPEAFF. In DNA form, the CDR3 reads TGTGCCAGCACCGGGGGTCCCGAAGCTTTCTTT.

The chain recombines TRBV2 with TRBJ2-3; tentative D call: TRBD2 (6 bases). The germline V gene encodes CDR1 SNHLY and CDR2 FYNNEI. With 4 bases removed from V and 6 bases from J, the gap between germline ends came to 23 bases. The CDR3 extends over 17 amino acids. DNA of the CDR3: TGTGCCAGCAGTGGGTGGACGAGTAGAGATGGGGGGGATACGCAGTATTTT. Translation: CASSGWTSRDGGDTQYF.

The chain uses TRBV24-1 and TRBJ2-1; 7 bases map to TRBD1. V lost 0 bases to trimming and J lost 8 bases; unmatched junction nucleotides: 9. Germline lookup yields CDR1 KGHDR and CDR2 SFDVKD. The CDR3 spans 16 residues. CDR3 DNA sequence: TGTGCCACCAGTGATTTGCGGGCCAGGGGGTACGATGAGCAGTTCTTC. Translation gives CATSDLRARGYDEQFF.

V and J are TRBV6-2 or TRBV6-3 and TRBJ1-5; 12 positions agree with TRBD1. The J segment lost 3 bases and the V segment lost 4 bases, leaving 10 bases of the junction unmatched. CDR3 size: 18 residues. Germline V gene lookup returns CDR1 MNHEY and CDR2 SVGEGT. The DNA of the CDR3 is TGTGCCAGCAGTTCAAACACCGGGACAGGGGGCTTCAATCAGCCCCAGCATTTT. Encoded protein: CASSSNTGTGGFNQPQHF.